This TCR beta chain was documented in a study of OX40 agonist ivuxolimab in advanced cancers. Context from the whole study: The costimulatory receptor OX40 (CD134) was targeted by ivuxolimab, a fully human IgG2 agonistic monoclonal antibody. The paper describes the monotherapy dose-escalation part (N ≈ 52 patients) of the phase I trial of ivuxolimab. Among the approximately 54 dose-escalation patients, 19 had hepatocellular carcinoma, approximately 15 melanoma, 9 renal cell carcinoma and 9 head and neck cancer. In the dose-escalation cohort, roughly four fifths of patients were male, and the mean age was around 60 years, with a range of roughly 20 to 85. Intravenous ivuxolimab was administered to patients every 2 weeks at six dose levels: 0.01, 0.1, 0.3, 1.5, 3 and 10 mg/kg. Partial responses were achieved by three dose-escalation patients, of whom one had hepatocellular carcinoma and two had cutaneous melanoma. Peripheral TCRbeta sequencing was intended to test whether TCR sequence diversity was altered and clonal T-cell expansion was caused by ivuxolimab. Patients were allowed to have had prior anti-PD-1, anti-PD-L1 or anti-CTLA-4 therapy, and approximately 37% of the dose-escalation patients had been treated with checkpoint inhibitors. Broad study findings and their caveats: Partial responders in the 0.1-3.0 mg/kg groups had among the lowest normalized peripheral clonal expansion, especially among CD8+ T cells. Low levels of normalized T-cell clonal expansion were also seen in some nonresponding patients. At doses of 0.1 to 3.0 mg/kg, clonal expansion of both CD4+ and CD8+ T cells in blood was seen between baseline and week 6. Which antigens the clonally expanded peripheral T cells were specific for was not determined. On average, CD8+ T cells showed more expanded clones than CD4+ T cells after ivuxolimab.

Clipping removes 5 bases from V and 7 bases from J, with 15 as the unmatched junction base count. CDR1 SEHNR and CDR2 FQNEAQ were looked up in the germline V gene (reference sequence). The CDR3 spans 16 residues, from the cysteine through the phenylalanine. The CDR3 DNA has 48 bases and is translated from base 1. A word on this clone: Its antigen remains unidentified. There are no base qualities to consult, and no much larger clone falls within one base.

Patients with a history of autoimmune disease or receiving systemic immunosuppression were excluded from the trial. Peripheral blood for TCR sequencing was drawn from every dose cohort at baseline, at cycle 4 day 1 and at cycle 7 day 1. Samples came from an open-label, multicenter, first-in-human phase I dose-escalation trial of ivuxolimab. Adults with locally advanced or metastatic head and neck squamous cell, hepatocellular, melanoma or renal cell carcinoma were enrolled in the trial. CD4+ and CD8+ T cells were sorted separately from peripheral blood before TCR sequencing. Genomic DNA was extracted from sorted cells for sequencing of the TCRbeta CDR3 region. The immunoSEQ Assay was used for sequencing of TCRbeta CDR3 regions. This immuneACCESS table, as held by TCRdb, lists in-frame sequences with V and J called but not all clones. Of the missing ones, under half trace to an unresolved V gene in checked studies; the others have no known cause. The sample yields over 90,000 clones; about 86% were counted once. In total, the top ten clones hold approximately 5.7% of the sample.

Sequences were derived from CD4+ or CD8+ T cells sorted from blood, sampled in a trial of the OX40 agonist ivuxolimab. The source is an adult with an advanced solid tumor such as melanoma, head and neck, liver or kidney cancer. Recombination connected TRBV7-9 to TRBJ2-5, with 8 bases matching TRBD1. CDR3 reads: CASSVDRGQVGTTQYF. The nucleotides read TGTGCCAGCAGCGTAGACCGGGGACAGGTCGGAACGACCCAGTACTTC.